One sample yielded the 32 T cell receptor beta chains listed below, sequenced in a study of cytomegalovirus exposure and HLA in healthy donors (dated by TCRdb to the late 2010s). The receptor library was made with the immunoSEQ multiplex PCR assay. For the multiplex PCR, a mixture combining 60 forward primers for TCR Vbeta segments and 13 reverse primers for TCR Jbeta segments was used. TCRdb's version of the immuneACCESS table is confined to in-frame rearrangements and falls short of the full clone set. An unresolved V gene accounts for under half of the shortfall where checked; the remainder is of unknown origin. The sample table shows approximately 170,000 clones, and approximately 81% are seen once. In total, the top ten clones hold about 2.7% of the sample. Sequenced material: PBMCs. All receptors derive from a man aged 25-45 years in good health and CMV-seropositive.

J is TRBJ2-7 and V is TRBV7-9; tentative D call: TRBD2 (6 bases). The germline V gene has CDR1 SEHNR and CDR2 FQNEAQ (reference sequence). Trimming left V 3 bases short and J 4 bases short, with 16 bases between. The CDR3 sequence is 15 residues long. The CDR3 region has the DNA TGTGCCAGCAGCTTGAGAGCGGAGGGAATTTACGAGCAGTACTTC. Amino acids: CASSLRAEGIYEQYF.

This rearrangement joins TRBV5-1 to TRBJ2-1; 8 nucleotides agree with TRBD2. The CDR3 is 13 residues long. V shed 4 bases, J shed 9 bases, and the junction held 6 bases outside the gene matches. The germline V gene encodes CDR1 SGHRS and CDR2 YFSETQ. The CDR3 DNA reads as TGCGCCAGCAGCCGACAGCGGGAGACTGAGCAGTTCTTC. It is translated as CASSRQRETEQFF.

The chain links TRBV9 to TRBJ2-1; the match to TRBD2 covers 8 bases. V lost 0 bases, J lost 4 bases, and 3 bases stayed unmatched. Germline V gene sequence: CDR1 SGDLS, CDR2 YYNGEE. This CDR3 has 15 residues. The CDR3 nucleotides read TGTGCCAGCAGCGTAGCACTAGCGGAGTACAATGAGCAGTTCTTC. This gives the protein CASSVALAEYNEQFF.

The genes are TRBV7-2 and TRBJ2-7; 10 bases line up with TRBD1. V shed 5 bases, J shed 7 bases, and the junction held 11 bases outside the gene matches. Germline CDR1 and CDR2: SGHTA and FQGNSA. CDR3 length: 15 residues. CDR3 in amino acids: CASSVRDRGLGEQYV. The CDR3 DNA reads as TGTGCCAGCAGCGTCCGGGACAGGGGTTTGGGGGAGCAGTACGTC.

The count of this clone is one. The chain employs TRBV7-9 and TRBJ1-2, with D possibly TRBD1 on 6 matching bases. Deletions cut 0 bases from V and 3 bases from J, with 17 bases between. The germline gives CDR1 SEHNR, CDR2 FQNEAQ (reference sequence). The CDR3 extends over 17 amino acids. CDR3 residues: CASSLARGRAADYGYTF. The CDR3 DNA follows: TGTGCCAGCAGCTTAGCCAGGGGAAGGGCGGCCGACTATGGCTACACCTTC.

The J gene is TRBJ2-1, the V gene TRBV7-3; tentative D call: TRBD2 (6 bases). CDR3 length: 17 amino acids. Germline loops: CDR1 SGHTA, CDR2 FQGTGA. V lost 8 bases to trimming and J lost 0 bases, with 20 bases between them. CDR3 nucleotide sequence: TGTGCCAGCGCCCCCGCCCCGCGGGGCCTCTCCTACAATGAGCAGTTCTTC. Its protein product is CASAPAPRGLSYNEQFF. The complete variable domain, with remaining parts taken from reference TRBV7-3 and TRBJ2-1, reads GAGVSQTPSNKVTEKGKYVELRCDPISGHTALYWYRQSLGQGPEFLIYFQGTGAADDSGLPNDRFFAVRPEGSVSTLKIQRTERGDSAVYLCASAPAPRGLSYNEQFFGPGTRLTVL.

This chain links TRBV6-1 with TRBJ2-5, with 12 bases that match TRBD2. CDR1 and CDR2 from the germline V gene are MNHNS and SASEGT. The CDR3 runs to 13 residues. Unmatched junction bases numbered 2, after V lost 8 bases and J lost 4 bases. This CDR3 reads CASLAGGRETQYF. The CDR3 DNA follows: TGTGCCAGCCTAGCGGGAGGGCGAGAGACCCAGTACTTC.

V is TRBV29-1 and J is TRBJ2-5, with D perhaps TRBD2 (6 bases). The CDR3 runs 15 residues. Trimming left V 6 bases short and J 2 bases short, with 19 bases between. Germline CDR1 is SQVTM and CDR2 is ANQGSEA. The DNA of the CDR3 is TGCAGCGTCTCAAGAACCTCTAGCGCGCAAGAGACCCAGTACTTC. It codes for CSVSRTSSAQETQYF. Looking up the rest from reference TRBV29-1 and TRBJ2-5 gives the full variable domain: SAVISQKPSRDICQRGTSLTIQCQVDSQVTMMFWYRQQPGQSLTLIATANQGSEATYESGFVIDKFPISRPNLTFSTLTVSNMSPEDSSIYLCSVSRTSSAQETQYFGPGTRLLVL.

This chain uses TRBV6-5 with TRBJ2-7; 10 nucleotides agree with TRBD1. V was clipped by 2 bases and J by 6 bases; unmatched bases: 4. The CDR3 has 14 residues. The V gene's germline CDR1 is MNHEY and CDR2 SVGAGI. The CDR3 sequence is CASSYRDRGTEQYF. CDR3 DNA sequence: TGTGCCAGCAGTTACCGGGACAGGGGTACCGAGCAGTACTTC.

The chain employs TRBV13 and TRBJ2-7, with TRBD2 matching over 7 bases. Unmatched junction bases numbered 8, after V lost 7 bases and J lost 2 bases. Germline V gene sequence: CDR1 PRHDT, CDR2 FYEKMQ (reference sequence). The CDR3 consists of 14 residues. The CDR3 loop reads CASKRQAGAYEQYF. CDR3 bases: TGTGCCAGCAAGAGGCAGGCGGGGGCCTACGAGCAGTACTTC.

This clone appeared a single time. V and J are TRBV4-3 and TRBJ1-1; possible D gene TRBD1, 6 bases. The CDR3 has 12 amino acids. Germline-derived CDR1 and CDR2 are LGHNA and YSLEER. The V gene lost 4 bases and the J gene lost 7 bases, with 10 bases spanning the gap. The CDR3 is CASSRTGNEAFF. The CDR3 DNA reads TGCGCCAGCAGCCGAACAGGGAATGAAGCTTTCTTT.

V gene TRBV6-5 combines with J gene TRBJ1-2; D is ambiguous. CDR1 and CDR2 from the germline V gene are MNHEY and SVGAGI. The CDR3 has 14 residues. V was clipped by 0 bases and J by 1 base, with 6 bases between them. The DNA for the CDR3 is TGTGCCAGCAGTTACTCAGAGGGTAACTATGGCTACACCTTC. Translating gives CASSYSEGNYGYTF.

This chain connects TRBV5-1 to TRBJ2-3, with D unclear. With 4 bases removed from V and 2 bases from J, the gap between germline ends came to 11 bases. The germline gives CDR1 SGHRS, CDR2 YFSETQ. This CDR3 spans 14 amino acids. This chain's CDR3 is CASSRSPPTDTQYF. The DNA of the CDR3 is TGCGCCAGCAGCCGGAGCCCGCCCACAGATACGCAGTATTTT.

The chain recombines TRBV18 with TRBJ2-7; tentative D call: TRBD2 (7 bases). Per the germline V gene, CDR1 is KGHSH and CDR2 is LQKENI. The V end was cut by 3 bases, the J end by 4 bases, with 13 bases between. The CDR3 has 14 amino acids. The CDR3 bases are TGTGCCAGCTCACCGGGGGGGGCAGGGTACGAGCAGTACTTC. Protein product: CASSPGGAGYEQYF.

The chain couples TRBV30 to TRBJ2-7; D perhaps matches TRBD2 (6 bases). Per the germline V gene, CDR1 is GTSNPN and CDR2 is SVGIG (reference sequence). Trimming took 0 bases from V and 2 from J, leaving 11 bases between them. The CDR3 spans 14 residues. The DNA for the CDR3 is TGTGCCTGGAGTGTCGGGCTAGCGCCCTACGAGCAGTACTTC. Translating it yields CAWSVGLAPYEQYF.

There are a few counts of this clone. V and J are TRBV5-5 and TRBJ1-1; 9 bases are shared with TRBD1. Germline lookup yields CDR1 SGHKS and CDR2 YYEKEE (reference sequence). Trimming removed 4 bases from V and 3 bases from J; junction bases left unmatched: 10. This CDR3 contains 16 residues. The CDR3 loop is CASSPGQGIGDTEAFF. For the CDR3, the DNA is TGTGCCAGCAGCCCGGGACAGGGTATCGGGGACACTGAAGCTTTCTTT.

This chain uses TRBV5-1 with TRBJ1-4; D is uncertain. Germline V gives CDR1 SGHRS, CDR2 YFSETQ. Trimming cost V 5 bases and J 0 bases, with 11 bases left between them. CDR3 length: 15 amino acids. The CDR3 region has the DNA TGCGCCAGCAGGGTCGAGGAGGCAACTAATGAAAAACTGTTTTTT. Residues: CASRVEEATNEKLFF. The full variable domain, rest sourced from reference TRBV5-1 and TRBJ1-4, is KAGVTQTPRYLIKTRGQQVTLSCSPISGHRSVSWYQQTPGQGLQFLFEYFSETQRNKGNFPGRFSGRQFSNSRSEMNVSTLELGDSALYLCASRVEEATNEKLFFGSGTQLSVL.

The V gene is TRBV7-8, the J gene TRBJ2-7, with 7 bases aligning to TRBD1. This CDR3 has 15 amino acids. Germline V gene data show CDR1 as SGHVS and CDR2 as FQNEAQ. Germline trimming cut 1 base from V and 8 bases from J; bases unmatched to any gene: 11. The CDR3 is CASSLGGTAPTKQYF. DNA of the CDR3: TGTGCCAGCAGCTTAGGAGGGACAGCTCCTACGAAGCAGTACTTC.

The rearrangement joins TRBV5-1 to TRBJ2-3, with TRBD2 identical over 9 bases. The germline gives CDR1 SGHRS, CDR2 YFSETQ. This CDR3 contains 14 residues. J lost 4 bases, V lost 1 base, and 1 base had no gene match. CDR3 bases: TGCGCCAGCAGCTTGCAGCGGGAGGCAGATACGCAGTATTTT. Its translation: CASSLQREADTQYF.

The chain joins TRBV18 to TRBJ2-7; 7 nucleotides agree with TRBD2. The CDR3 is made up of 15 amino acids. Trimming took 0 bases from V and 3 from J; bases not matched to a gene: 5. Germline CDR1 is KGHSH and CDR2 is LQKENI. In nucleotides, the CDR3 is TGTGCCAGCTCACCACCGGGGGGGTCGGACTACGAGCAGTACTTC. Protein sequence: CASSPPGGSDYEQYF.

The V call is TRBV19, the J call TRBJ2-2, with D perhaps TRBD1 (5 bases). With 9 bases removed from V and 5 bases from J, the gap between germline ends came to 16 bases. The CDR3 sequence is 14 residues long. CDR1 is LNHDA and CDR2 is SQIVND in the germline V gene (reference sequence). CDR3 sequence reads: CASFSTRVTGELFF. The CDR3 DNA sequence: TGTGCCAGCTTCTCGACCAGGGTAACCGGGGAGCTGTTTTTT.

The chain carries TRBV29-1 and TRBJ1-2; TRBD1 agrees at 10 bases. V gave up 6 bases and J gave up 2 bases; unmatched junction bases: 3. Germline CDR1 reads SQVTM; CDR2 reads ANQGSEA. The CDR3 runs to 13 residues. The CDR3 DNA sequence: TGCAGCGTCGTGACAGGGGGCAACTATGGCTACACCTTC. Residues: CSVVTGGNYGYTF.

The gene calls are TRBV2 and TRBJ1-5; TRBD1 matches at 9 bases. The CDR3 extends over 15 amino acids. Germline V lookup: CDR1 SNHLY, CDR2 FYNNEI. V lost 6 bases to trimming and J lost 3 bases; unmatched junction nucleotides: 6. DNA of the CDR3: TGTGCCAGCAGCGGGACAGGGAGGAACAATCAGCCCCAGCATTTT. Translation gives CASSGTGRNNQPQHF. Full variable domain (remainder filled in from reference TRBV2 and TRBJ1-5): EPEVTQTPSHQVTQMGQEVILRCVPISNHLYFYWYRQILGQKVEFLVSFYNNEISEKSEIFDDQFSVERPDGSNFTLKIRSTKLEDSAMYFCASSGTGRNNQPQHFGDGTRLSIL.

The rearrangement links TRBV7-9 to TRBJ2-1, with TRBD2 identical over 7 bases. CDR1 SEHNR and CDR2 FQNEAQ come from the germline V gene (reference sequence). This CDR3 region has 16 residues. V trimming: 1 base; J trimming: 7 bases; junction bases outside the gene matches: 10. The CDR3 region is CASSLGWAGEDNEQFF. CDR3 DNA sequence: TGTGCCAGCAGCTTAGGGTGGGCGGGAGAGGATAATGAGCAGTTCTTC.

As concerns this clone: In the same sample, other DNA sequences code for this CDR3. V and J are TRBV5-4 and TRBJ2-3, with D hard to call. Germline-derived CDR1 and CDR2 are SGHNT and YYREEE (reference sequence). The CDR3 runs 13 residues. V gave up 3 bases and J gave up 0 bases, with 5 bases separating them. The CDR3 DNA sequence: TGTGCCAGCAGCTCTACTAGCACAGATACGCAGTATTTT. Its translation is CASSSTSTDTQYF.

This sequence joins TRBV7-9 and TRBJ2-2; TRBD2 agrees at 7 bases. Trimming at V came to 3 bases and at J to 2 bases, leaving 3 bases not matched to a gene. The CDR3 sequence is 15 residues long. CDR1 is SEHNR, CDR2 FQNEAQ, per germline (reference sequence). The CDR3: CASSLGGINTGELFF. The CDR3 DNA reads as TGTGCCAGCAGCTTGGGGGGGATTAACACCGGGGAGCTGTTTTTT.

Comments on this clone: This sample also contains other DNA sequences that code for the same CDR3. The chain couples TRBV19 to TRBJ2-7, with 8 bases aligning to TRBD1. J gave up 6 bases and V 1 base, and 8 bases lay outside the gene matches. The CDR3 extends over 15 amino acids. Germline V gene sequence: CDR1 LNHDA, CDR2 SQIVND (reference sequence). CDR3 coding DNA: TGTGCCAGTAGTATAGGCGACAGGGGAAGGGGCGAGCAGTACTTC. Its protein product is CASSIGDRGRGEQYF.

The chain carries TRBV19 and TRBJ2-7; 10 bases are a match to TRBD2. The germline gives CDR1 LNHDA, CDR2 SQIVND (reference sequence). The V segment lost 2 bases and the J segment 3 bases; nucleotides outside the gene matches: 1. The CDR3 loop spans 14 amino acids. The CDR3 here is CASSILAGDYEQYF. DNA for the CDR3: TGTGCCAGTAGTATACTAGCGGGGGACTACGAGCAGTACTTC.

The rearrangement links TRBV19 to TRBJ1-1; D gene uncertain. This CDR3 spans 13 amino acids. Germline V gives CDR1 LNHDA, CDR2 SQIVND (reference sequence). V was cut by 0 bases and J by 5 bases, with 7 bases left in between. The CDR3 DNA follows: TGTGCCAGTAGTATAGACTTGGAGACTGAAGCTTTCTTT. Residues: CASSIDLETEAFF.

The V call is TRBV28, the J call TRBJ2-3; 7 bases line up with TRBD2. Germline lookup yields CDR1 MDHEN and CDR2 SYDVKM. This CDR3 region has 12 residues. Trimming cost V 9 bases and J 1 base; bases outside gene matches: 1. CDR3 in DNA: TGTGCCAGTGGGGGGGGCACAGATACGCAGTATTTT. Protein product: CASGGGTDTQYF.

This clone appeared once. This chain connects TRBV6-6 to TRBJ2-5, with 11 bases identical to TRBD2. Germline CDR1 and CDR2: MNHNY and SVGAGI (reference sequence). V dropped 0 bases and J dropped 3; count of bases not matched to a gene: 0. This CDR3 has 15 residues. CDR3: CASSYSGLAEETQYF. In DNA, the CDR3 is TGTGCCAGCAGTTACTCGGGACTAGCGGAAGAGACCCAGTACTTC.

The chain uses TRBV6-6 and TRBJ2-4, with TRBD1 identical over 8 bases. Germline V lookup: CDR1 MNHNY, CDR2 SVGAGI (reference sequence). This CDR3 contains 14 residues. The ends lost 2 bases at V and 10 bases at J; junction bases unmatched: 7. CDR3 in DNA: TGTGCCAGCAGTTACGGGCAGGGGGCAAGTATTCAGTACTTC. Translating it yields CASSYGQGASIQYF.